The 31 T cell receptor beta chains presented below share a single source sample, sequenced in a study of metastatic and nonmetastatic thyroid tumors. TCRdb reprocessed the PCR reads using MiXCR. This sample yields 30,000 to 45,000 clones, of which about 24% are seen a single time; around 9.5% belongs to the top ten. Every patient underwent thyroid surgery untreated. The sample taken for sequencing was blood. The source is a female donor with papillary thyroid cancer or a benign thyroid nodule (not recorded which). Some clones in this sample may be carry-over from other donors' samples.

On this clone itself: A junction boundary mismatches the germline segment, possibly from a read error. The chain employs TRBV28 and TRBJ1-1; D unresolved. Germline lookup yields CDR1 MDHEN and CDR2 SYDVKM. The CDR3 is 14 residues long. The CDR3 coding sequence is TGTGCCAGCAGTTTCCTATGGTTGAACACTGAATCTTTCTTT. This encodes CASSFLWLNTESFF.

This clone was recorded a few times. In nucleotides, the CDR3 is TGCGCCAGCAGCTTGGGGGTGAACAGGGAGGAGTTGTCGCCCCTCCACTTT. This sequence encodes CASSLGVNREELSPLHF. The chain recombines TRBV5-1 with TRBJ1-6, with D possibly TRBD1 on 6 matching bases. The V end lost 0 bases, the J end lost 13 bases, and 23 bases lay between the germline ends. The CDR3 is 17 residues long. Germline lookup yields CDR1 SGHRS and CDR2 YFSETQ.

V usage is TRBV7-6 and J usage is TRBJ2-5; D remains unclear. Germline V gene sequence: CDR1 SGHVS, CDR2 FNYEAQ. The CDR3 loop spans 14 amino acids. In DNA, the CDR3 is TGTGGGTGCAGCGTTGGGCCCATCCAAGAGACCCAGTACTTC. It codes for CGCSVGPIQETQYF. The full variable domain, rest sourced from reference TRBV7-6 and TRBJ2-5, is GAGVSQSPRYKVTKRGQDVALRCDPISGHVSLYWYRQALGQGPEFLTYFNYEAQQDKSGLPNDRFSAERPEGSISTLTIQRTEQRDSAMYRCGCSVGPIQETQYFGPGTRLLVL.

This clone was detected a few times. This chain uses TRBV20-1 with TRBJ2-1; D perhaps matches TRBD1 (6 bases). This CDR3 spans 16 amino acids. Germline V gene lookup returns CDR1 DFQATT and CDR2 SNEGSKA (reference sequence). Trimming pared 4 bases from V and 6 bases from J, leaving 22 bases between. The CDR3 nucleotides read TGCAGTGCTAAAGGTCCAGGGTCAGGGGATATCAATGAGCAGTTCTTC. Encoded protein: CSAKGPGSGDINEQFF.

Ten or more counts support this clone. The chain carries TRBV27 and TRBJ2-3; 9 bases agree with TRBD2. The CDR3 length is 17 residues. The germline gives CDR1 MNHEY, CDR2 SMNVEV (reference sequence). V shed 6 bases, J shed 0 bases, and the junction held 10 bases outside the gene matches. CDR3 bases: TGTGCCAGCAGCACACTATCTAGCGGGACTAGCACAGATACGCAGTATTTT. Translation: CASSTLSSGTSTDTQYF.

This chain joins TRBV11-2 and TRBJ2-7, with 9 bases identical to TRBD2. CDR3 length: 16 residues. The V gene end was trimmed by 3 bases and the J gene end by 2 bases; junction bases not matched to a gene: 8. The germline V gene has CDR1 SGHAT and CDR2 FQNNGV. In DNA, the CDR3 is TGTGCCAGCAGCTTTAGTGGCCTAGCGGGGACCTACGAGCAGTACTTC. This sequence encodes CASSFSGLAGTYEQYF.

This clone showed up just a few times. The chain uses TRBV28 and TRBJ2-5; the D gene is possibly TRBD1 (7 bases). The CDR3 totals 14 residues. Germline-derived CDR1 and CDR2 are MDHEN and SYDVKM. The V gene lost 2 bases and the J gene lost 4 bases, with 11 bases spanning the gap. The CDR3 reads CASSLMRDRETQYF. The CDR3 bases are TGTGCCAGCAGTTTAATGCGGGACAGAGAGACCCAGTACTTC.

Ten or more counts support this clone. V usage is TRBV28 and J usage is TRBJ2-7; D might be TRBD1 (5 bases). CDR1 is MDHEN and CDR2 is SYDVKM in the germline V gene. V lost 4 bases and J lost 2, with 18 bases in between. This CDR3 is built from 16 residues. The DNA for the CDR3 is TGTGCCAGCAGTTCCCCGGCTCCCGCAGGGACCTACGAGCAGTACTTC. Amino acids: CASSSPAPAGTYEQYF.

With regard to this clone: Lacking the conserved final phenylalanine or tryptophan, this CDR3 likely reflects a read error. Because the CDR3's place on the DNA is in doubt, the DNA is left out and the CDR3 is given as listed by TCRdb. The rearrangement joins TRBV6-1 to TRBJ2-5; TRBD2 is the table's D call and was not checked against the DNA. CDR1 and CDR2 (germline): MNHNS, SASEGT. The CDR3 length is 8 residues, termini included. The chain's CDR3 is CASSELAG.

The chain carries TRBV24-1 and TRBJ1-1, with D unresolved. The germline V gene has CDR1 KGHDR and CDR2 SFDVKD. This CDR3 is 14 amino acids long. Trimming took off 4 bases at V and 5 bases at J, with 13 bases between the two ends. CDR3 sequence reads: CATSDSPVRTEAFF. In DNA form, the CDR3 reads TGTGCCACCAGTGACTCCCCGGTGAGAACTGAAGCTTTCTTT.

The table lists this clone with many counts. This chain joins TRBV15 and TRBJ1-4; D is unresolved. V lost 1 base and J lost 8, with 11 bases in between. The CDR3 extends over 14 amino acids. Per the germline V gene, CDR1 is LNHNV and CDR2 is YYDKDF (reference sequence). In DNA, the CDR3 is TGTGCCACCAGCAGAGGCCCGGCAGGCGAAAAACTGTTTTTT. This translates into CATSRGPAGEKLFF.

This chain joins TRBV19 and TRBJ2-5, with D uncertain. The germline V gene has CDR1 LNHDA and CDR2 SQIVND (reference sequence). The CDR3 runs 13 residues. V was pared by 6 bases and J by 2 bases, with 10 bases between. The CDR3 region is CASSVDGQETQYF. The CDR3 nucleotides read TGTGCCAGTAGCGTCGACGGTCAAGAGACCCAGTACTTC.

This clone showed up many times. V gene TRBV5-4 combines with J gene TRBJ2-1, with 7 bases fitting TRBD1. Germline V gives CDR1 SGHNT, CDR2 YYREEE (reference sequence). This CDR3 has 15 amino acids. V gave up 4 bases and J gave up 2 bases; unmatched junction bases: 6. This chain's CDR3 is CASSTGQETYNEQFF. The CDR3 region has the DNA TGTGCCAGCAGCACCGGACAGGAAACCTACAATGAGCAGTTCTTC.

This clone was picked up a small number of times. Since a much larger clone is just one base distant, this may be a read error. J is TRBJ2-1 and V is TRBV15, with D tentatively TRBD2 (5 bases). CDR3 size: 15 residues. Germline CDR1 LNHNV, CDR2 YYDKDF (reference sequence). CDR3 in DNA: TGTGACACCAGCGGAGGTGGGAGCGTCTACAATGAGCAGTTCTTC. It is translated as CDTSGGGSVYNEQFF. Using reference TRBV15 and TRBJ2-1 for the parts outside the CDR3, the full variable domain is DAMVIQNPRYQVTQFGKPVTLSCSQTLNHNVMYWYQQKSSQAPKLLFHYYDKDFNNEADTPDNFQSRRPNTSFCFLDIRSPGLGDTAMYLCDTSGGGSVYNEQFFGPGTRLTVL.

In its sample, this clone ranks as medium-sized. The chain joins TRBV27 to TRBJ1-6, with TRBD1 as a possible D gene (5 bases). The germline V gene encodes CDR1 MNHEY and CDR2 SMNVEV (reference sequence). V lost 6 bases and J lost 0, with 12 bases in between. The CDR3 is 16 residues long. CDR3 amino acids: CASRQGWSSYNSPLHF. For the CDR3, the DNA is TGTGCCAGCAGGCAGGGCTGGAGCTCCTATAATTCACCCCTCCACTTT.

This clone was seen at least ten times. The chain carries TRBV2 and TRBJ2-6; tentative D call: TRBD1 (5 bases). The germline V gene has CDR1 SNHLY and CDR2 FYNNEI. Trimming pared 9 bases from V and 0 bases from J, leaving 9 bases between. The CDR3 consists of 14 residues. CDR3 DNA: TGTGCCAGACAGGCTCACTCTGGGGCCAACGTCCTGACTTTC. This gives the protein CARQAHSGANVLTF.

This clone appeared many times. The chain couples TRBV3-1 to TRBJ2-7; possibly TRBD1 or TRBD2 for D (5 bases each). This CDR3 spans 14 amino acids. V was clipped by 2 bases and J by 0 bases, with 8 bases between them. Germline CDR1 LGHDT, CDR2 YNNKEL (reference sequence). CDR3 sequence: CASSQLGTSYEQYF. The CDR3 DNA sequence: TGTGCCAGCAGCCAATTGGGGACCTCCTACGAGCAGTACTTC.

This clone was counted only a few times. V gene TRBV27 combines with J gene TRBJ2-3; D gene unclear. This CDR3 region has 13 residues. CDR1 MNHEY and CDR2 SMNVEV come from the germline V gene (reference sequence). Trimming removed 5 bases from V and 0 bases from J, with 6 bases in between. CDR3 loop: CASSKPSTDTQYF. The CDR3, as DNA: TGTGCCAGCAGTAAACCTAGCACAGATACGCAGTATTTT.

The rearrangement joins TRBV6-1 to TRBJ1-1; TRBD1 is a possible D gene (5 bases). With 7 bases removed from V and 7 bases from J, the gap between germline ends came to 13 bases. The CDR3 spans 12 residues. Germline CDR1 and CDR2: MNHNS and SASEGT. CDR3 in DNA: TGTGCCAGCACCAAAACAGGAGTTGAAGCTTTCTTT. As protein: CASTKTGVEAFF.

CDR3 sequence (DNA): TGTGCCATCAGACAGACGAACACTGAAGCTTTCTTT. Protein sequence: CAIRQTNTEAFF. The chain couples TRBV10-3 to TRBJ1-1; D gene uncertain. The CDR3 loop spans 12 amino acids. Trimming stripped 6 bases from V and 1 base from J, with 6 bases between. The germline gives CDR1 ENHRY, CDR2 SYGVKD.

The chain carries TRBV6-2 or TRBV6-3 and TRBJ1-2; the match to TRBD1 covers 8 bases. The germline gives CDR1 MNHEY, CDR2 SVGEGT. The CDR3 length is 13 residues. The junction had 3 bases not matched to a gene; V was cut back by 3 bases and J by 6 bases. The CDR3 loop reads CASSYTGGNGYTF. The CDR3 DNA sequence: TGTGCCAGCAGTTATACAGGGGGAAATGGCTACACCTTC.

This clone was seen many times. V gene TRBV10-3 combines with J gene TRBJ2-1; 7 positions agree with TRBD2. Looked up from germline, CDR1 is ENHRY and CDR2 is SYGVKD. V shed 6 bases, J shed 5 bases, and the junction held 7 bases outside the gene matches. The CDR3 covers 14 residues. CDR3 sequence reads: CAISPRDYNNEQFF. CDR3 bases: TGTGCCATCAGCCCCCGGGACTACAACAATGAGCAGTTCTTC.

This clone was recorded at least ten times. The V gene is TRBV3-1, the J gene TRBJ2-1; D is ambiguous. Trimming took 1 base from V and 9 from J, leaving 7 bases between them. The germline V gene encodes CDR1 LGHDT and CDR2 YNNKEL (reference sequence). CDR3 length equals 12 residues. Here the CDR3 reads CASSQVGGEQFF. CDR3 sequence (DNA): TGTGCCAGCAGCCAAGTGGGCGGTGAGCAGTTCTTC.

At least ten counts were recorded for this clone. The rearrangement uses TRBV7-2 and TRBJ2-7; D might be TRBD1 or TRBD2, each matching 5 bases. The length of the CDR3 is 16 residues. The germline V gene encodes CDR1 SGHTA and CDR2 FQGNSA. Trimming shortened V by 7 bases and J by 6 bases, and 25 bases separated the two germline ends. CDR3 sequence reads: CASTTTPGRSFVEQYF. The CDR3 DNA is TGTGCCAGCACTACTACACCGGGACGCAGTTTCGTCGAGCAGTACTTC.

This clone was detected many times. The chain combines TRBV12-3 or TRBV12-4 with TRBJ1-2, with 8 bases identical to TRBD1. V lost 2 bases to trimming and J lost 8 bases; unmatched junction nucleotides: 7. This CDR3 spans 14 amino acids. The chain's CDR3 is CASSLNRGSVGYTF. In nucleotides, the CDR3 is TGTGCCAGCAGTTTAAACAGGGGGTCAGTGGGCTACACCTTC.

J is TRBJ2-7 and V is TRBV20-1, with a possible D match to TRBD2 (6 bases). Germline V CDR1 and CDR2: DFQATT, SNEGSKA (reference sequence). This CDR3 has 11 residues. The germline V and J ends were trimmed by 4 bases and 6 bases, with 10 bases remaining between them. CDR3 in DNA: TGCAGTGCTATAGGAGGGATCGAGCAGTACTTC. Residues: CSAIGGIEQYF.

This clone was picked up many times. The chain is built from TRBV30 and TRBJ2-5; possibly TRBD1 for D (6 bases). This CDR3 has 13 amino acids. Between the trimmed V and J ends, which lost 7 bases and 5 bases, there was a span of 17 bases. CDR1 and CDR2 (germline): GTSNPN, SVGIG (reference sequence). CDR3 in DNA: TGTGCCTCCAACGTGTATCAGGGGGAGACCCAGTACTTC. Protein: CASNVYQGETQYF.

This clone was observed at least ten times. The chain uses TRBV7-8 and TRBJ2-6, with D hard to call. Trimming stripped 5 bases from V and 1 base from J, with 9 bases between. The CDR3 contains 15 residues. CDR1 SGHVS and CDR2 FQNEAQ come from the germline V gene. The CDR3 is CASSLSRSGANVLTF. The CDR3 region has the DNA TGTGCCAGCAGCCTCTCGCGGTCTGGGGCCAACGTCCTGACTTTC.

In this sample, this clone turned up many times. Here the CDR3 reads CASRTGGVTGELFF. The CDR3 DNA reads TGTGCCAGTAGGACAGGGGGTGTCACCGGGGAGCTGTTTTTT. V and J are TRBV19 and TRBJ2-2, with 9 positions matching TRBD1. Trimming removed 6 bases from V and 4 bases from J; junction bases left unmatched: 3. The CDR3 is made up of 14 amino acids. Germline lookup yields CDR1 LNHDA and CDR2 SQIVND (reference sequence).

This clone was found once. A read error may be the cause here, since a much bigger clone is one base away. The chain uses TRBV4-1 and TRBJ1-1, with a possible D match to TRBD1 (5 bases). CDR3 size: 15 residues. V was clipped by 3 bases and J by 11 bases, with 22 bases between them. The V gene's germline CDR1 is MGHRA and CDR2 YSYEKL. CDR3 loop: CASSQIPGAPGQAFF. DNA of the CDR3: TGCGCCAGCAGCCAGATTCCCGGGGCGCCCGGGCAGGCTTTCTTT.

The chain employs TRBV28 and TRBJ1-5; maybe TRBD1 (5 bases). V was cut by 5 bases and J by 2 bases, with 13 bases left in between. Germline V gene sequence: CDR1 MDHEN, CDR2 SYDVKM. The CDR3 runs 15 residues. The CDR3 protein is CASSPSGRGNQPQHF. CDR3 bases: TGTGCCAGCAGTCCCTCAGGGCGAGGCAATCAGCCCCAGCATTTT.